The rows below give T cell receptor beta chains drawn from one sample of a study of blood T cell repertoires in COVID-19. TCRdb's table, derived via immunoSEQ multiplex PCR, lists solely in-frame clones and lacks some. The sample shows hundreds of thousands of clones, around 88% of them seen only once. Sequenced sample: peripheral blood. The origin of the receptors is a woman aged 25 to 39 who had recovered from COVID-19. The conserved cysteine and the conserved F or W are not part of the CDR3 here. A D gene is named only where the DNA matches it firmly.

d_call | v_call | cdr3_aa
TRBD2 | TRBV5-4 | ASSFLSLAGYNEQF
TRBD1 | TRBV3-1/TRBV3-2 | ASSPSGGTEYYGYT
TRBD2 | TRBV7-2 | ASSHELAGVPYEQY
. | TRBV4-2 | ASRGSGGHHGYT
TRBD2 | TRBV11-2 | ASSFAPGLASYEQY
. | TRBV9 | ASSVDPFSEAKNIQY
. | TRBV3-1/TRBV3-2 | ASSQDPSTEAF
. | TRBV24-1 | ATSSGSRQPQH
TRBD1 | TRBV3-1/TRBV3-2 | ASSQTGTGTLEY
. | TRBV6-6 | ASTVTGEPYEQY
TRBD2 | TRBV7-2 | ASSLALAENTGELF
. | TRBV29-1 | SVVEWGGTNTGELF
. | TRBV27 | ATHPTAGAAYEQY
TRBD1 | TRBV27 | ASSRTGRGLETQY
TRBD2 | TRBV4-3 | ASSQEWAGGRSEQF
TRBD1 | TRBV5-6 | ASSSPGQNQPQH
. | TRBV18 | ASSPTGPFSYEQY
TRBD1 | TRBV5-1 | ASSLGQVTDTQY
TRBD2 | TRBV7-9 | ASSFGSGSPNEQF
TRBD2 | TRBV5-1 | ASSLAGTSGGRISYEQY
. | TRBV2 | ASRAARLAARTGELF
. | TRBV10-2 | ASSERVYGYT
TRBD2 | TRBV4-2 | ASSPRPEMLAGVFLNQETQY
. | TRBV28 | ASSLETDTQY
. | TRBV7-9 | ASSLEVRADYGYT
TRBD2 | TRBV4-2 | ASSPLGTSGPYEQY
TRBD2 | TRBV29-1 | SVSGTSGRQETQY
. | TRBV5-4 | ASSQGVIQETQY
TRBD1 | TRBV4-1 | ASSPDRGPYEQY
. | TRBV28 | ASSFRGGKVKLF
TRBD1 | TRBV6-5 | ASAARRTGAYEQY
TRBD1 | TRBV30 | AWSVRDRGLLNQPQH
TRBD1 | TRBV2 | ASSERPTGGGSPLH
. | TRBV7-2 | ASSLMGPTGELF
. | TRBV5-4 | ASREGYEQY
TRBD1 | TRBV7-8 | ASSYRDREANEQF
. | TRBV11-2 | ASSRIGGASEAF
TRBD1 | TRBV5-1 | ASSLTGGWETQY
. | TRBV19 | ASKDSLNTEAF
TRBD2 | TRBV11-3 | ASSYSGPLGTGELF
TRBD1 | TRBV28 | ASSWGRGFTEAF
. | TRBV12-5 | ASGPPRGWDTEAF
. | TRBV7-9 | ASSLPRTRRYGYT
. | TRBV12-5 | ASGLGAQGGELF
. | TRBV9 | ASSVEPEDYGYT
TRBD1 | TRBV19 | ASSIVLGQGNSPLH
. | TRBV27 | ASRMYSRAGRATEAF
. | TRBV25-1 | ASSPNREGTEAF
. | TRBV5-1 | ASSVSGANVLT
TRBD1 | TRBV6-5 | ASRLQGSSEQY
TRBD2 | TRBV3-1/TRBV3-2 | ASSQESGGDTSTDTQY